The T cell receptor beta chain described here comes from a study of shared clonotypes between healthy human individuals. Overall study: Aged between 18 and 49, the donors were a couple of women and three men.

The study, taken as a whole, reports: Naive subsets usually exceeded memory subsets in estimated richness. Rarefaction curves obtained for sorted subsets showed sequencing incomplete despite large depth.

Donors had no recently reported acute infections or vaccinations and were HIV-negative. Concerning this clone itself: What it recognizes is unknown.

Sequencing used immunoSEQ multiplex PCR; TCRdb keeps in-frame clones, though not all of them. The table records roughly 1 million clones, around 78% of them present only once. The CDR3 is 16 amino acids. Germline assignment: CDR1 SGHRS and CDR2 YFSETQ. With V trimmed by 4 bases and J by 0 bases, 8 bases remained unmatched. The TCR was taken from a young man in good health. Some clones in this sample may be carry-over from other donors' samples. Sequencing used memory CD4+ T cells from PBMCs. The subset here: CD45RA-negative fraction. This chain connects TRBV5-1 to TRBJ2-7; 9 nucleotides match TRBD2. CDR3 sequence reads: CASSLFGREGSYEQYF. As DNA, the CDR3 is TGCGCCAGCAGCCTCTTCGGGCGGGAGGGCTCCTACGAGCAGTACTTC.